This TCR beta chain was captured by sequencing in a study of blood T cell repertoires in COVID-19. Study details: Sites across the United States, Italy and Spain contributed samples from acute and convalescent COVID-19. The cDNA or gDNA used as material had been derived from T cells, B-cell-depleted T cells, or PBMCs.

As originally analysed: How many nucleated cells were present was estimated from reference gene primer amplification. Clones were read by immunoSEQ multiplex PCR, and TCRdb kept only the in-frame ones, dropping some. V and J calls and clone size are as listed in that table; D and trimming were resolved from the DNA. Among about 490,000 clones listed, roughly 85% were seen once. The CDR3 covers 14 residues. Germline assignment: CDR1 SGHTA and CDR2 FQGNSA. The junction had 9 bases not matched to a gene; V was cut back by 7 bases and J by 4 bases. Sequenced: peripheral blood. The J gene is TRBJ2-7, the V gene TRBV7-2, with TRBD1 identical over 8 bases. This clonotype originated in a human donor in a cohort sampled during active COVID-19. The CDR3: CASTKGQGIYEQYF. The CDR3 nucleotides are TGTGCCAGCACGAAAGGACAGGGTATATACGAGCAGTACTTC.